These 28 T cell receptor beta chains came from one sample sequenced in a study of CD8 T cells in Susac syndrome. RNA amounts of about 0.45 to 1 ug underwent reverse transcription with random hexamers. Via MiXCR, TCRdb re-called the immunoSEQ multiplex PCR reads, giving one row per CDR3 protein. In the table there are around 180,000 distinct CDR3 sequences, approximately 95% of which are singletons. Material: CD4+ T cells from PBMCs. These receptors were collected from a human donor with multiple sclerosis.

The CDR3: CASNLRANSNQPQHF. For the CDR3, the DNA is TGTGCCAGCAACCTGAGGGCTAATAGCAATCAGCCCCAGCATTTT. The rearrangement uses TRBV27 and TRBJ1-5, with unresolved D. The V end lost 7 bases, the J end lost 0 bases, and 13 bases lay between the germline ends. CDR1 is MNHEY and CDR2 is SMNVEV in the germline V gene (reference sequence). The CDR3 contains 15 residues.

The genes are TRBV6-1 and TRBJ1-5, with D perhaps matching TRBD1 (5 bases). The CDR3 loop spans 14 amino acids. Germline values: CDR1 MNHNS, CDR2 SASEGT. Trimming removed 5 bases from V and 1 base from J, with 9 bases in between. CDR3 sequence: CASSLNRSNQPQHF. The CDR3 DNA reads TGTGCCAGCAGTTTGAACAGGAGCAATCAGCCCCAGCATTTT.

Only one count was recorded for this clonotype. The chain employs TRBV18 and TRBJ2-5, with D unresolved. V shed 4 bases and J shed 4 bases, with 7 bases lying between them. The CDR3 is 12 residues long. Germline V gene data show CDR1 as KGHSH and CDR2 as LQKENI. This CDR3 is CASSQERETQYF. For the CDR3, the DNA is TGTGCCAGCTCACAGGAGCGAGAGACCCAGTACTTC.

This chain uses TRBV27 with TRBJ1-6; weak D call: TRBD1 (6 bases). CDR1 MNHEY and CDR2 SMNVEV come from the germline V gene (reference sequence). V shed 6 bases and J shed 9 bases, with 15 bases lying between them. This CDR3 is built from 14 residues. The CDR3 DNA sequence: TGTGCCAGCAGCCCAGGGGATGCGGGTTCACCCCTCCACTTT. Translating gives CASSPGDAGSPLHF.

The rearrangement uses TRBV12-3 or TRBV12-4 and TRBJ1-2, with TRBD1 matching 7 bases. V trimming: 7 bases; J trimming: 8 bases; junction bases outside the gene matches: 13. CDR3 size: 14 residues. CDR3 DNA sequence: TGTGCCAGCACACCCTCCGACAGGGAAGACGGCTACACCTTC. This sequence encodes CASTPSDREDGYTF.

This rearrangement joins TRBV6-5 to TRBJ2-7, with 12 bases aligning to TRBD2. Germline CDR1 reads MNHEY; CDR2 reads SVGAGI. The CDR3 loop spans 15 amino acids. Losses at the gene ends were 6 bases for V and 0 bases for J; bases not matched to a gene: 3. The CDR3 reads CASRRLAGDSYEQYF. The CDR3 coding sequence is TGTGCCAGCAGGAGACTAGCGGGGGACTCCTACGAGCAGTACTTC.

The gene calls are TRBV14 and TRBJ1-2; the D gene is possibly TRBD1 (5 bases). CDR1 is SGHDN and CDR2 is FVKESK in the germline V gene. V lost 4 bases and J lost 4, with 16 bases in between. The CDR3 has 15 amino acids. CDR3 region: CASSPGRGLGYGYTF. The DNA for the CDR3 is TGTGCCAGCAGCCCGGGACGGGGACTAGGCTATGGCTACACCTTC.

The chain joins TRBV20-1 to TRBJ2-7, with D unclear. CDR3 length: 12 amino acids. Trimming took off 5 bases at V and 2 bases at J, with 10 bases between the two ends. Per the germline V gene, CDR1 is DFQATT and CDR2 is SNEGSKA (reference sequence). The CDR3 region is CSAAHTPYEQYF. CDR3 DNA sequence: TGCAGTGCTGCCCACACACCCTACGAGCAGTACTTC.

J is TRBJ2-3 and V is TRBV2; D remains unclear. Germline V CDR1 and CDR2: SNHLY, FYNNEI. The CDR3 totals 12 residues. Trimming took off 5 bases at V and 6 bases at J, with 9 bases between the two ends. The CDR3 loop is CASSFEPDTQYF. The CDR3 DNA follows: TGTGCCAGCAGTTTCGAACCTGATACGCAGTATTTT.

V usage is TRBV18 and J usage is TRBJ2-7; D is unresolved. There are 15 residues in the CDR3. Trimming took off 0 bases at V and 0 bases at J, with 9 bases between the two ends. Germline CDR1 and CDR2: KGHSH and LQKENI. The CDR3 loop reads CASSPPGGSSYEQYF. The CDR3 region has the DNA TGTGCCAGCTCACCACCGGGTGGATCCTCCTACGAGCAGTACTTC.

This clonotype was seen only once. The chain recombines TRBV20-1 with TRBJ1-6; possibly TRBD1 for D (5 bases). The V and J ends lost 2 bases and 9 bases respectively, with 5 bases between them. This CDR3 has 11 amino acids. Germline CDR1 DFQATT, CDR2 SNEGSKA (reference sequence). DNA for the CDR3: TGCAGTGCTAGACAGGGTTCACCCCTCCACTTT. It is translated as CSARQGSPLHF.

This chain uses TRBV28 with TRBJ2-2; D may be TRBD1 or TRBD2 (5 bases each). Deletions cut 8 bases from V and 4 bases from J, with 11 bases between. In germline, CDR1 is MDHEN, CDR2 SYDVKM. The CDR3 length is 13 residues. In DNA, the CDR3 is TGTGCCAGCGGGGTGGGGGTCACCGGGGAGCTGTTTTTT. It yields the protein CASGVGVTGELFF. The variable domain in full, with the rest retrieved from reference TRBV28 and TRBJ2-2, is DVKVTQSSRYLVKRTGEKVFLECVQDMDHENMFWYRQDPGLGLRLIYFSYDVKMKEKGDIPEGYSVSREKKERFSLILESASTNQTSMYLCASGVGVTGELFFGEGSRLTVL.

V and J are TRBV28 and TRBJ1-2, with 7 bases that match TRBD1. Germline V gene sequence: CDR1 MDHEN, CDR2 SYDVKM. The V gene end was trimmed by 5 bases and the J gene end by 4 bases; junction bases not matched to a gene: 10. CDR3 length equals 15 residues. In DNA form, the CDR3 reads TGTGCCAGCAGTACATACAGGGGCCTCCGCTATGGCTACACCTTC. Residues: CASSTYRGLRYGYTF.

The count of this clonotype is one. The genes are TRBV5-1 and TRBJ1-6; 10 bases agree with TRBD1. The V gene end was trimmed by 1 base and the J gene end by 13 bases; junction bases not matched to a gene: 5. Germline loops: CDR1 SGHRS, CDR2 YFSETQ. This CDR3 has 14 amino acids. The CDR3 DNA sequence: TGCGCCAGCAGCTTGACCGGGACAGGGGAGCCCCTCCACTTT. Protein: CASSLTGTGEPLHF.

This clonotype was detected only a few times. The rearrangement joins TRBV12-3 or TRBV12-4 to TRBJ2-5; 13 bases are shared with TRBD2. V lost 4 bases and J lost 5; bases outside the gene matches: 4. This CDR3 comprises 15 residues. Here the CDR3 DNA reads TGTGCCAGCAGTTATGGGACTAGCGGGGCCGAGACCCAGTACTTC. Amino acid sequence: CASSYGTSGAETQYF.

The chain uses TRBV29-1 and TRBJ1-5; D is unclear. Trimming left V 6 bases short and J 7 bases short, with 7 bases between. CDR3 size: 10 residues. Germline CDR1 is SQVTM and CDR2 is ANQGSEA. The CDR3 bases are TGCAGCGTCAGAAACCAGCCCCAGCATTTT. Amino acid sequence: CSVRNQPQHF.

The chain carries TRBV12-3 or TRBV12-4 and TRBJ2-7; 8 nucleotides line up with TRBD1. V shed 4 bases and J 3 bases; nucleotides not matched to a gene: 8. This CDR3 contains 15 residues. CDR3 residues: CASSSPGQGRYEQYF. In nucleotides, the CDR3 is TGTGCCAGCAGTTCCCCAGGACAGGGTCGCTACGAGCAGTACTTC.

J is TRBJ2-7 and V is TRBV5-6; D not resolved. The V gene lost 1 base and the J gene lost 5 bases, with 4 bases spanning the gap. CDR1 is SGHDT and CDR2 is YYEEEE in the germline V gene. CDR3 length: 11 residues. CDR3: CASSLWDEQYF. The CDR3 DNA sequence: TGTGCCAGCAGCTTGTGGGACGAGCAGTACTTC.

V is TRBV30 and J is TRBJ1-4; D is unclear. V lost 2 bases and J 7 bases, leaving 8 bases between the germline ends. The CDR3 spans 12 residues. Germline V gene sequence: CDR1 GTSNPN, CDR2 SVGIG (reference sequence). The DNA of the CDR3 is TGTGCCTGGAGTCTCCGAACTGAAAAACTGTTTTTT. It yields the protein CAWSLRTEKLFF.

The V and J genes are TRBV20-1 and TRBJ1-5; D gene uncertain. The germline V gene encodes CDR1 DFQATT and CDR2 SNEGSKA (reference sequence). V lost 2 bases and J 6 bases, leaving 11 bases between the germline ends. CDR3 length: 13 amino acids. This chain's CDR3 is CSARPPGGQPQHF. As DNA, the CDR3 is TGCAGTGCTAGACCCCCCGGTGGTCAGCCCCAGCATTTT.

The chain is built from TRBV27 and TRBJ1-1; D remains ambiguous. V was shortened by 7 bases and J by 1 base, with 10 bases between the two germline ends. Germline V lookup: CDR1 MNHEY, CDR2 SMNVEV (reference sequence). CDR3 size: 13 residues. CDR3 DNA sequence: TGTGCCAGCAATCCGCCGGGGAACACTGAAGCTTTCTTT. Its translation: CASNPPGNTEAFF.

V and J are TRBV12-3 or TRBV12-4 and TRBJ2-1; a weak D match, TRBD1 (6 bases). Trimming removed 5 bases from V and 7 bases from J, with 15 bases in between. The CDR3 is 14 residues long. CDR3 nucleotides: TGTGCCAGCAGTCCAAGACAGGTGGGAAATGAGCAGTTCTTC. Translating it yields CASSPRQVGNEQFF.

The chain couples TRBV27 to TRBJ2-1; D remains ambiguous. The CDR3 sequence is 17 residues long. Germline V gene data show CDR1 as MNHEY and CDR2 as SMNVEV (reference sequence). V was shortened by 3 bases and J by 12 bases, with 27 bases between the two germline ends. The CDR3, as DNA: TGTGCCAGCAGTTTGTATTCCTGGCCTATGGGCCTTATCCGGCAGTTCTTC. This gives the protein CASSLYSWPMGLIRQFF.

V usage is TRBV28 and J usage is TRBJ1-6; 8 bases map to TRBD1. Germline V lookup: CDR1 MDHEN, CDR2 SYDVKM. The CDR3 extends over 16 amino acids. J gave up 8 bases and V 3 bases, and 9 bases lay outside the gene matches. The CDR3 loop reads CASSFDWGQVYSPLHF. The CDR3 DNA reads as TGTGCCAGCAGTTTCGATTGGGGACAGGTTTATTCACCCCTCCACTTT.

The chain links TRBV3-1 to TRBJ2-5; TRBD2 matches 9 bases. The germline gives CDR1 LGHDT, CDR2 YNNKEL (reference sequence). There are 16 residues in the CDR3. V lost 0 bases to trimming and J lost 7 bases; unmatched junction nucleotides: 9. CDR3 sequence (DNA): TGTGCCAGCAGCCAAGATCGGGCTAGCGGGATTGGGACCCAGTACTTC. It is translated as CASSQDRASGIGTQYF.

This sequence joins TRBV6-6 and TRBJ2-7; D may be TRBD1 (5 bases). In germline, CDR1 is MNHNY, CDR2 SVGAGI (reference sequence). Trimming cost V 0 bases and J 2 bases, with 11 bases left between them. CDR3 length equals 15 residues. CDR3 in DNA: TGTGCCAGCAGTTACTCACCAGGGATTGCCTACGAGCAGTACTTC. This translates into CASSYSPGIAYEQYF.

This clonotype was detected only once. This rearrangement joins TRBV20-1 to TRBJ1-6; 7 bases fit TRBD1. Trimming removed 5 bases from V and 8 bases from J; junction bases left unmatched: 12. CDR1 and CDR2 from the germline V gene are DFQATT and SNEGSKA (reference sequence). This CDR3 is 15 amino acids long. CDR3 residues: CSAQGLGGSDSPLHF. The DNA for the CDR3 is TGCAGTGCTCAGGGTCTAGGGGGCTCGGATTCACCCCTCCACTTT.

The chain is built from TRBV20-1 and TRBJ1-1; 9 bases align to TRBD1. Trimming took 6 bases from V and 4 from J; bases not matched to a gene: 12. Germline loops: CDR1 DFQATT, CDR2 SNEGSKA (reference sequence). CDR3 length: 15 amino acids. This CDR3 reads CSAELAGTGSTEAFF. The CDR3 nucleotides are TGCAGTGCAGAACTTGCCGGGACAGGGAGCACTGAAGCTTTCTTT.